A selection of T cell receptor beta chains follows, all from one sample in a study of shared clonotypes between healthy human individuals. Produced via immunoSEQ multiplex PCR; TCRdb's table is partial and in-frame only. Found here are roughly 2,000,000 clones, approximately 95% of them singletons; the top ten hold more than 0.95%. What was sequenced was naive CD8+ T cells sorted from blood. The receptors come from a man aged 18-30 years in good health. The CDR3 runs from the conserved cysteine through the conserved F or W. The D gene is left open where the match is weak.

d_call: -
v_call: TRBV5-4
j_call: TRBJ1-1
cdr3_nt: TGTGCCAGCAGCTTGGGTCGTGGGAACACTGAAGCTTTCTTT
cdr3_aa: CASSLGRGNTEAFF

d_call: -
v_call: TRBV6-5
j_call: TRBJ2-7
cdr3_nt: TGTGCCAGCAGTTACGGAGCCGGGGACGGCTACGAGCAGTACTTC
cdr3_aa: CASSYGAGDGYEQYF

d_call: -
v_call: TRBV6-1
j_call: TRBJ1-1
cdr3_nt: TGTGCCAGCAGTGAAGCTCGTCAGGGGAGCACTGAAGCTTTCTTT
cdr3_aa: CASSEARQGSTEAFF

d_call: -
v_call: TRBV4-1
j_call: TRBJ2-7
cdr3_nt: TGCGCCAGCAGCACGACAGAAAACTACGAGCAGTACTTC
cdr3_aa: CASSTTENYEQYF

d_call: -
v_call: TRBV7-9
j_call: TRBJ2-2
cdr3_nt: TGTGCCAGCAGCTTCAAGGGGACGAACACCGGGGAGCTGTTTTTT
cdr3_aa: CASSFKGTNTGELFF

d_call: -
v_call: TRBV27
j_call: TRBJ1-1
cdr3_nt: TGTGCCAGCAGACACAGGGATGGTCGGGACACTGAAGCTTTCTTT
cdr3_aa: CASRHRDGRDTEAFF

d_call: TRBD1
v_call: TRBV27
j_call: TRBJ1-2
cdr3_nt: TGTGCCAGCAGGGATCAGGGGGCCTATGGCTACACCTTC
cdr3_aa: CASRDQGAYGYTF

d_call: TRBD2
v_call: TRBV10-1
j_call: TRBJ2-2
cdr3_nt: TGCGCCAGCAGTGGGGGGGGGACCGCGAACACCGGGGAGCTGTTTTTT
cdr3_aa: CASSGGGTANTGELFF

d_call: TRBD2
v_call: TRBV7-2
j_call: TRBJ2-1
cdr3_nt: TGTGCCAGCGAGCCGTTCGGGGGGACCTACAATGAGCAGTTCTTC
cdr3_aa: CASEPFGGTYNEQFF

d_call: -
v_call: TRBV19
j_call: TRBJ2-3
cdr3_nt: TGTGCCAGTAGTTATATAGGAGGGGATACGCAGTATTTT
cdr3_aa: CASSYIGGDTQYF

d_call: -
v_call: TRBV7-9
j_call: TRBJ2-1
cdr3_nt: TGTGCCAGCAGCATTGGGGGGCCCATCAATGAGCAGTTCTTC
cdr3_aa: CASSIGGPINEQFF

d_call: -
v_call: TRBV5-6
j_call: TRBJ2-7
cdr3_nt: TGTGCCAGCAGCTGGCACCGAGGGTCCTACGAGCAGTACTTC
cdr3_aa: CASSWHRGSYEQYF

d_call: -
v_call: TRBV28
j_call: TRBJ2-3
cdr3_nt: TGTGCCAGCAGTCCTCACGGAGATACGCAGTATTTT
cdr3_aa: CASSPHGDTQYF

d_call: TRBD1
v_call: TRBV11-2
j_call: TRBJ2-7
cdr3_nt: TGTGCCAGCAGCTTATTTCCGGACAGGGCGGGAGAGCAGTACTTC
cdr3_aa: CASSLFPDRAGEQYF

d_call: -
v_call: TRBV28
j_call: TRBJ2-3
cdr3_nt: TGTGCCAGCAGTAGGGGGCGGGAAGATACGCAGTATTTT
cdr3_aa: CASSRGREDTQYF

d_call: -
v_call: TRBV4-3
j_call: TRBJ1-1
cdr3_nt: TGCGCCAGCAGCCAGAGGACGGGACAACCGAACACTGAAGCTTTCTTT
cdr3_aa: CASSQRTGQPNTEAFF

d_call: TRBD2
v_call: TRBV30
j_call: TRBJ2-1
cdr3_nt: TGTGCCTGGAGCATCCTAGCGGGATCCTACAATGAGCAGTTCTTC
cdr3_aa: CAWSILAGSYNEQFF

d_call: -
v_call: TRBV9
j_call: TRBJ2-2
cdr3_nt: TGTGCCAGCAGCGTAGGGGGCCACACCGGGGAGCTGTTTTTT
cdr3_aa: CASSVGGHTGELFF

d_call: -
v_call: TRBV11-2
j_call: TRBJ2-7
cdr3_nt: TGTGCCAGCACCCTGGGGGGTTCCTACGAGCAGTACTTC
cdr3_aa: CASTLGGSYEQYF

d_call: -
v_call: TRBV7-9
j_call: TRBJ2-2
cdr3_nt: TGTGCCAGCAGCTTAGCGGGGGGGCCCACCGGGGAGCTGTTTTTT
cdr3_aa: CASSLAGGPTGELFF